The 26 T cell receptor beta chains listed next were all sequenced from one sample in a study of liver allograft versus peripheral blood T cells. Study-level information: Graft-liver T cell receptor repertoires were compared against recipient peripheral blood repertoires.

Using its own MiXCR run on the reads, TCRdb lists one record per CDR3 protein. The repertoire holds about 3,800 distinct CDR3 sequences, 14% seen once, with around 10% in the top ten. The receptors shown here come from a human patient who had a liver transplant. A share of the T cells may be of graft donor origin.

V and J are TRBV5-5 and TRBJ1-5; 9 bases agree with TRBD1. CDR1 is SGHKS, CDR2 YYEKEE, per germline (reference sequence). V lost 3 bases, J lost 5 bases, and 6 bases stayed unmatched. The CDR3 runs 15 residues. The CDR3 region is CASSWGTGRDQPQHF. The CDR3 DNA is TGTGCCAGCAGCTGGGGGACAGGGAGAGATCAGCCCCAGCATTTT.

Within the sample, this clonotype is medium-sized (0.01 to 0.1%). V is TRBV19 and J is TRBJ1-5; D uncertain. Trimming removed 7 bases from V and 2 bases from J, with 12 bases in between. The CDR3 length is 14 residues. Germline-derived CDR1 and CDR2 are LNHDA and SQIVND (reference sequence). CDR3 protein: CASTNDWGNQPQHF. The CDR3 nucleotides are TGTGCCAGTACGAATGACTGGGGCAATCAGCCCCAGCATTTT.

V usage is TRBV28 and J usage is TRBJ2-1; TRBD2 matches 8 bases. The length of the CDR3 is 18 residues. Losses at the gene ends were 6 bases for V and 0 bases for J; bases not matched to a gene: 13. Germline CDR1 reads MDHEN; CDR2 reads SYDVKM. The CDR3 spells CASSFPQAGESSYNEQFF. The DNA for the CDR3 is TGTGCCAGCAGCTTCCCCCAAGCGGGGGAAAGCTCCTACAATGAGCAGTTCTTC. Together with reference TRBV28 and TRBJ2-1, the CDR3 gives the full variable domain: DVKVTQSSRYLVKRTGEKVFLECVQDMDHENMFWYRQDPGLGLRLIYFSYDVKMKEKGDIPEGYSVSREKKERFSLILESASTNQTSMYLCASSFPQAGESSYNEQFFGPGTRLTVL.

With respect to this clonotype: A much larger clone lies a single base off, so this may be a read error. The chain carries TRBV6-2 or TRBV6-3 and TRBJ1-1, with D uncertain. Between the trimmed V and J ends, which lost 7 bases and 8 bases, there was a span of 14 bases. The CDR3 contains 12 residues. Germline CDR1 and CDR2: MNHEY and SVGEGT. CDR3 sequence (DNA): TGTGCCAGCAACACAGTCGGGATCGAAGCTTTCTTT. Amino acids: CASNTVGIEAFF.

This clonotype counts as medium-sized. This sequence joins TRBV6-1 and TRBJ2-7, with 9 bases fitting TRBD1. Per the germline V gene, CDR1 is MNHNS and CDR2 is SASEGT. CDR3 length: 14 amino acids. J was trimmed by 5 bases and V by 4 bases; bases with no gene match: 6. The CDR3 sequence: CASSVSRDRDEQYF. The CDR3 DNA reads as TGTGCCAGCAGTGTCTCCCGGGACAGGGACGAGCAGTACTTC.

V gene TRBV27 combines with J gene TRBJ1-1, with D unresolved. CDR3 length: 12 amino acids. V gave up 5 bases and J gave up 4 bases, with 8 bases separating them. The germline V gene has CDR1 MNHEY and CDR2 SMNVEV (reference sequence). The CDR3 DNA is TGTGCCAGCAGTACCGGGGTCACTGAAGCTTTCTTT. This sequence encodes CASSTGVTEAFF.

This clonotype is medium-sized. In nucleotides, the CDR3 is TGTGCCAGCAGCGCACTGGACAGGGGGCTTGTTACGCAGTATTTT. Protein sequence: CASSALDRGLVTQYF. This chain links TRBV9 with TRBJ2-3; 11 positions agree with TRBD1. V shed 3 bases, J shed 8 bases, and the junction held 8 bases outside the gene matches. This CDR3 has 15 amino acids. Germline CDR1 SGDLS, CDR2 YYNGEE.

Relative to its sample, this clonotype is medium-sized (0.01 to 0.1%). This rearrangement joins TRBV6-5 to TRBJ1-2; 7 bases agree with TRBD1. Germline V gene data show CDR1 as MNHEY and CDR2 as SVGAGI. V trimming: 4 bases; J trimming: 8 bases; junction bases outside the gene matches: 10. The CDR3 totals 14 residues. CDR3 bases: TGTGCCAGCAGTTTTCAGGGGGGAAGTGAGGGCTACACCTTC. This codes for CASSFQGGSEGYTF.

This clonotype is labeled medium-sized (0.01 to 0.1%). This chain connects TRBV27 to TRBJ1-4; TRBD1 matches at 9 bases. The CDR3 is 17 residues long. Trimming took 3 bases from V and 5 from J; bases not matched to a gene: 10. The V gene's germline CDR1 is MNHEY and CDR2 SMNVEV (reference sequence). In DNA form, the CDR3 reads TGTGCCAGCAGTTTGTCATTGGTGGGACAGGGAAATGAAAAACTGTTTTTT. Translation gives CASSLSLVGQGNEKLFF. The full variable domain, in which reference TRBV27 and TRBJ1-4 provide the parts outside the CDR3, is EAQVTQNPRYLITVTGKKLTVTCSQNMNHEYMSWYRQDPGLGLRQIYYSMNVEVTDKGDVPEGYKVSRKEKRNFPLILESPSPNQTSLYFCASSLSLVGQGNEKLFFGSGTQLSVL.

To note about this clonotype: Just one base apart from a much larger clone, this may be a read error. The V gene is TRBV11-3, the J gene TRBJ2-7; no reliable D call. The assigned J gene may be wrong: the sequence end matches TRBJ2-1 better. Germline assignment: CDR1 SGHNT and CDR2 YENEEA. There are 13 residues in the CDR3. The CDR3 DNA reads TGTGCCAGCAGCTTAGCTCTCTCCTACGAGCAGTTCTTC. Protein sequence: CASSLALSYEQFF.

This clonotype is classed as medium-sized. The V call is TRBV6-1, the J call TRBJ1-5; D is undetermined. V lost 0 bases and J 0 bases, leaving 6 bases between the germline ends. CDR1 is MNHNS and CDR2 is SASEGT in the germline V gene. This CDR3 contains 15 residues. The CDR3 coding sequence is TGTGCCAGCAGTGAAGCAGTCAATAGCAATCAGCCCCAGCATTTT. This codes for CASSEAVNSNQPQHF.

By sample fraction, this clonotype is medium-sized. The chain joins TRBV6-5 to TRBJ1-4, with 8 bases lining up with TRBD1. Germline lookup yields CDR1 MNHEY and CDR2 SVGAGI. V gave up 6 bases and J gave up 3 bases; unmatched junction bases: 12. CDR3 length equals 17 residues. The CDR3 DNA follows: TGTGCCAGCAGGGCGACAGGGGAGGGGACTCCTAATGAAAAACTGTTTTTT. It is translated as CASRATGEGTPNEKLFF.

By share, this clonotype counts as medium-sized. The V and J genes are TRBV27 and TRBJ2-7, with D possibly matching TRBD2 (6 bases). V lost 0 bases and J 0 bases, leaving 9 bases between the germline ends. Germline V gives CDR1 MNHEY, CDR2 SMNVEV (reference sequence). The CDR3 loop spans 15 amino acids. This CDR3 reads CASSLSSGSSYEQYF. The CDR3 DNA reads as TGTGCCAGCAGTTTATCGTCCGGGAGCTCCTACGAGCAGTACTTC.

This clonotype has more than one count but fewer than ten. The chain couples TRBV7-9 to TRBJ2-5; 8 nucleotides line up with TRBD1. The germline gives CDR1 SEHNR, CDR2 FQNEAQ (reference sequence). Trimming at V came to 3 bases and at J to 3 bases, leaving 9 bases not matched to a gene. The CDR3 is 16 amino acids. CDR3 coding DNA: TGTGCCAGCAGCTTTCGCTGGGACAGGTTTGAAGAGACCCAGTACTTC. This translates into CASSFRWDRFEETQYF.

This clonotype appeared a single time. This sequence may be a read error, since a much larger clone differs from it by one base. The rearrangement uses TRBV6-2 or TRBV6-3 and TRBJ1-3; D is ambiguous. CDR3 length: 16 amino acids. V was shortened by 4 bases and J by 0 bases, with 13 bases between the two germline ends. Germline CDR1 MNHEY, CDR2 SVGEGT. The CDR3 region is CASSCSPGVSGNTIYF. Written as DNA, the CDR3 is TGTGCCAGCAGTTGCTCCCCCGGGGTCTCTGGAAACACCATATATTTT.

This clonotype is categorized as medium-sized. The rearrangement links TRBV27 to TRBJ1-2, with a weak D call TRBD1 (6 bases). Germline V gene data show CDR1 as MNHEY and CDR2 as SMNVEV (reference sequence). The ends were cut back, 2 bases at V and 4 bases at J, with 14 bases in the middle. This CDR3 has 15 amino acids. CDR3: CASSLSLGGGYGYTF. The CDR3 DNA reads as TGTGCCAGCAGTTTAAGCCTGGGGGGCGGCTATGGCTACACCTTC.

This clonotype has a count of ten or more. V gene TRBV19 combines with J gene TRBJ1-1, with 7 bases identical to TRBD1. Germline V gene lookup returns CDR1 LNHDA and CDR2 SQIVND (reference sequence). V lost 6 bases and J lost 4; bases outside the gene matches: 2. CDR3 length: 12 amino acids. CDR3 DNA: TGTGCCAGTAGGGAGGGGGCCACTGAAGCTTTCTTT. Its translation is CASREGATEAFF.

This clonotype was seen ten or more times. This chain links TRBV7-2 with TRBJ1-1, with D hard to call. The CDR3 extends over 13 amino acids. Trimming shortened V by 1 base and J by 5 bases, and 8 bases separated the two germline ends. The germline V gene has CDR1 SGHTA and CDR2 FQGNSA. CDR3 residues: CASSLVDGTEAFF. The CDR3 DNA is TGTGCCAGCAGCTTAGTAGACGGTACTGAAGCTTTCTTT.

As concerns this clonotype: With only one base between it and a far larger clone, this is likely a read error. The chain employs TRBV19 and TRBJ2-1, with 8 bases fitting TRBD1. Germline CDR1 reads LNHDA; CDR2 reads SQIVND (reference sequence). The CDR3 sequence is 14 residues long. The ends lost 1 base at V and 10 bases at J; junction bases unmatched: 6. CDR3 loop: CASSIGGTGYEQFF. The CDR3 DNA follows: TGTGCCAGTAGTATAGGAGGGACAGGCTACGAGCAGTTCTTC. The variable domain in full, completed from reference TRBV19 and TRBJ2-1, reads DGGITQSPKYLFRKEGQNVTLSCEQNLNHDAMYWYRQDPGQGLRLIYYSQIVNDFQKGDIAEGYSVSREKKESFPLTVTSAQKNPTAFYLCASSIGGTGYEQFFGPGTRLTVL.

This clonotype rates as large. This chain links TRBV6-1 with TRBJ1-5; D is unclear. Trimming left V 2 bases short and J 5 bases short, with 10 bases between. There are 14 residues in the CDR3. The germline V gene has CDR1 MNHNS and CDR2 SASEGT. In DNA form, the CDR3 reads TGTGCCAGCAGTGAAAATGCAAGCTATCAGCCCCAGCATTTT. Amino acid sequence: CASSENASYQPQHF.

By frequency in the sample, this clonotype is medium-sized. This chain connects TRBV20-1 to TRBJ1-1; D is unresolved. The V gene's germline CDR1 is DFQATT and CDR2 SNEGSKA (reference sequence). V lost 6 bases, J lost 4 bases, and 15 bases lay in between. The CDR3 length is 13 residues. This chain's CDR3 is CSAPWRAGTEAFF. The CDR3 region has the DNA TGCAGTGCCCCTTGGAGGGCCGGCACTGAAGCTTTCTTT.

This clonotype is deemed medium-sized. V usage is TRBV6-2 or TRBV6-3 and J usage is TRBJ2-7, with 10 positions matching TRBD1. This CDR3 has 12 amino acids. Losses at the gene ends were 8 bases for V and 4 bases for J; bases not matched to a gene: 2. Germline V gene sequence: CDR1 MNHEY, CDR2 SVGEGT. Here the CDR3 DNA reads TGTGCCAGCGGGGACAGGGGTTACGAGCAGTACTTC. It is translated as CASGDRGYEQYF.

This clonotype appeared a few times. The V gene is TRBV10-2, the J gene TRBJ1-1; unclear D gene. Germline V gene data show CDR1 as WSHSY and CDR2 as SAAADI. The ends were cut back, 4 bases at V and 2 bases at J, with 8 bases in the middle. There are 13 residues in the CDR3. DNA of the CDR3: TGCGCCAGCAGTGGGACGGTTAACACTGAAGCTTTCTTT. It specifies CASSGTVNTEAFF.

This clonotype counts as large. The chain recombines TRBV7-2 with TRBJ1-2; 9 bases are shared with TRBD1. The CDR3 loop spans 15 amino acids. J was trimmed by 6 bases and V by 1 base; bases with no gene match: 6. Germline CDR1 reads SGHTA; CDR2 reads FQGNSA. CDR3 coding DNA: TGTGCCAGCAGCTTAGATGCCGGGACAGGGAATGGCTACACCTTC. Its protein product is CASSLDAGTGNGYTF.

As concerns this clonotype: Since a much larger clone is just one base distant, this may be a read error. The chain combines TRBV30 with TRBJ2-1; D remains unclear. CDR3 length equals 12 residues. Germline V gene sequence: CDR1 GTSNPN, CDR2 SVGIG (reference sequence). CDR3 loop: CVWSPDGNEQFF. CDR3 nucleotides: TGTGTCTGGAGTCCCGACGGGAATGAGCAGTTCTTC.

This clonotype was counted between two and nine times. V is TRBV15 and J is TRBJ2-5; maybe TRBD2 (7 bases). V was clipped by 0 bases and J by 4 bases, with 12 bases between them. CDR3 size: 15 residues. The V gene's germline CDR1 is LNHNV and CDR2 YYDKDF (reference sequence). CDR3 residues: CATSRDRGGGETQYF. As DNA, the CDR3 is TGTGCCACCAGCAGAGACAGGGGCGGGGGAGAGACCCAGTACTTC. The complete variable domain, with remaining parts taken from reference TRBV15 and TRBJ2-5, reads DAMVIQNPRYQVTQFGKPVTLSCSQTLNHNVMYWYQQKSSQAPKLLFHYYDKDFNNEADTPDNFQSRRPNTSFCFLDIRSPGLGDTAMYLCATSRDRGGGETQYFGPGTRLLVL.